This T cell receptor (beta chain) was sequenced for a study of Tregs in tolerant kidney transplant recipients. Study outcomes and limitations: Nucleotide sequences could not be compared across some patients' samples due to primer changes. Validation in larger populations is needed because few patients were studied.

In the case of this clone: Antigen unknown.

Produced via immunoSEQ multiplex PCR; TCRdb's table is partial and in-frame only. The sample includes 60,000 to 95,000 clones, approximately 98% of them seen just once. Material: CD4+ T cells from blood, obtained before the transplant. The receptor comes from a human donor who received a combined kidney and bone marrow transplant.

The chain's CDR3 is CASSRRFGIGGGLGNTIYF. The DNA of the CDR3 is TGTGCCAGTAGTAGACGTTTTGGGATCGGAGGGGGCCTTGGAAACACCATATATTTT. This chain connects TRBV19 to TRBJ1-3, with 7 positions matching TRBD1. Germline CDR1 is LNHDA and CDR2 is SQIVND (reference sequence). V was clipped by 4 bases and J by 3 bases; unmatched bases: 18. The CDR3 covers 19 residues.